The 12 T cell receptor beta chains presented below share a single source sample, sequenced in a study of blood T cell repertoires in COVID-19. Generated by immunoSEQ multiplex PCR, the TCRdb table keeps only in-frame clones and is missing some. Among about 280,000 clones listed, approximately 90% were seen once. Sequences were obtained from PBMCs or T cells enriched from blood (not recorded which). These receptors all come from a woman younger than 45 with acute COVID-19.

The V call is TRBV18, the J call TRBJ2-7; unclear D gene. Germline V gene data show CDR1 as KGHSH and CDR2 as LQKENI. This CDR3 region has 14 residues. Trimming left V 5 bases short and J 5 bases short, with 16 bases between. The CDR3 loop reads CASSARGPTDEQYF. CDR3 coding DNA: TGTGCCAGCTCAGCGCGAGGTCCAACCGACGAGCAGTACTTC.

V is TRBV4-1 and J is TRBJ1-1; no firm D call. V lost 8 bases and J 7 bases, leaving 17 bases between the germline ends. CDR1 and CDR2 (germline): MGHRA, YSYEKL. The CDR3 sequence is 13 residues long. CDR3 in amino acids: CASSSRGDNEAFF. Here the CDR3 DNA reads TGCGCCAGCTCCTCCCGGGGAGATAATGAAGCTTTCTTT.

The J gene is TRBJ1-1, the V gene TRBV27, with no clear D. The length of the CDR3 is 13 residues. Germline V gene lookup returns CDR1 MNHEY and CDR2 SMNVEV (reference sequence). V was shortened by 4 bases and J by 4 bases, with 10 bases between the two germline ends. The CDR3 region is CASSSGFVTEAFF. CDR3 sequence (DNA): TGTGCCAGCAGTTCCGGTTTTGTCACTGAAGCTTTCTTT.

The V gene is TRBV10-3, the J gene TRBJ2-2; no reliable D call. Germline-derived CDR1 and CDR2 are ENHRY and SYGVKD. V was cut by 3 bases and J by 7 bases, with 6 bases left in between. CDR3 length: 12 amino acids. The CDR3 region has the DNA TGTGCCATCAGTGAAACGGGCGGGGAGCTGTTTTTT. It codes for CAISETGGELFF.

V usage is TRBV30 and J usage is TRBJ1-6, with TRBD1 identical over 7 bases. Germline V gives CDR1 GTSNPN, CDR2 SVGIG (reference sequence). The CDR3 length is 16 residues. J was trimmed by 0 bases and V by 5 bases; bases with no gene match: 7. The CDR3 sequence is CAWSQGTSSYNSPLHF. CDR3 nucleotide sequence: TGTGCCTGGTCACAGGGGACAAGCTCCTATAATTCACCCCTCCACTTT.

In regard to this clone: The sample holds other DNA sequences that translate to the same CDR3. The chain couples TRBV2 to TRBJ1-5; the D is unclear. Per the germline V gene, CDR1 is SNHLY and CDR2 is FYNNEI. This CDR3 spans 14 amino acids. Trimming removed 4 bases from V and 7 bases from J, with 14 bases in between. The CDR3 sequence: CASSAEGLGQPQHF. DNA for the CDR3: TGTGCCAGCAGTGCGGAGGGATTAGGGCAGCCCCAGCATTTT.

The chain combines TRBV7-3 with TRBJ2-2; D remains ambiguous. This CDR3 contains 15 residues. Germline assignment: CDR1 SGHTA and CDR2 FQGTGA. V was trimmed by 4 bases and J by 4 bases, leaving 13 bases between them. The CDR3 protein is CASSSTQLGTGELFF. The CDR3 DNA sequence: TGTGCCAGCAGCTCGACCCAGCTAGGCACCGGGGAGCTGTTTTTT.

The chain combines TRBV6-5 with TRBJ2-7, with 11 bases that match TRBD2. The CDR3 length is 15 residues. Trimming at V came to 6 bases and at J to 4 bases, leaving 8 bases not matched to a gene. Germline V gene lookup returns CDR1 MNHEY and CDR2 SVGAGI. In nucleotides, the CDR3 is TGTGCCAGCAGCCCAACTAGCGGGAGTCTGTACGAGCAGTACTTC. It yields the protein CASSPTSGSLYEQYF.

The J gene is TRBJ2-7, the V gene TRBV19; 9 bases are shared with TRBD1. V lost 1 base to trimming and J lost 3 bases; unmatched junction nucleotides: 4. The CDR3 contains 15 residues. The V gene's germline CDR1 is LNHDA and CDR2 SQIVND (reference sequence). CDR3 sequence (DNA): TGTGCCAGTAGTATAGGCGGGACAGGGATCTACGAGCAGTACTTC. It codes for CASSIGGTGIYEQYF.

This clone occurred once. The V call is TRBV18, the J call TRBJ2-3; 10 bases align to TRBD2. CDR1 and CDR2 (germline): KGHSH, LQKENI. V lost 9 bases and J lost 1; bases outside the gene matches: 4. The CDR3 has 14 residues. CDR3 sequence reads: CASPGTSGTDTQYF. The CDR3 DNA reads TGTGCCAGTCCGGGGACTAGCGGCACAGATACGCAGTATTTT.

The chain is built from TRBV5-6 and TRBJ2-2, with 11 bases lining up with TRBD2. Germline V gene sequence: CDR1 SGHDT, CDR2 YYEEEE. The CDR3 extends over 15 amino acids. The ends lost 4 bases at V and 2 bases at J; junction bases unmatched: 1. The DNA for the CDR3 is TGTGCCAGCAGCGGGACTAGCGGTAACACCGGGGAGCTGTTTTTT. Its translation is CASSGTSGNTGELFF.

This clone was counted between two and nine times. This chain uses TRBV7-9 with TRBJ1-1; D unresolved. V lost 11 bases to trimming and J lost 5 bases, with 18 bases between them. The CDR3 length is 13 residues. CDR1 is SEHNR and CDR2 is FQNEAQ in the germline V gene (reference sequence). The CDR3, as DNA: TGTGCCCCCCGGGAGGACGGGGAAACTGAAGCTTTCTTT. Translation gives CAPREDGETEAFF.